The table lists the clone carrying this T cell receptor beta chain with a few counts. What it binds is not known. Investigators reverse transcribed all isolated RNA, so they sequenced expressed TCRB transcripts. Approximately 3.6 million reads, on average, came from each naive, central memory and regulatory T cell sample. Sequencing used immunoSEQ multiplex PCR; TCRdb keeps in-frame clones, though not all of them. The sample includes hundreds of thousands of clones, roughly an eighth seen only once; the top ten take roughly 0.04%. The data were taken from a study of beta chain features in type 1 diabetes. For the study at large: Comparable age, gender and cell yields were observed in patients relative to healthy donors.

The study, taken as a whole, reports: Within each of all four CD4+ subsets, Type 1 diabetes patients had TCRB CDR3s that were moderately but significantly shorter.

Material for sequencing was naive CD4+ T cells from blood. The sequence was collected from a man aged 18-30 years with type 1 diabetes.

In nucleotides, the CDR3 is TGTGCCTGGGAGACAGGGACCTACGAGCAGTACTTC. Its protein is CAWETGTYEQYF. The chain has TRBV30 and TRBJ2-7, with 7 bases aligning to TRBD1. Losses at the gene ends were 5 bases for V and 2 bases for J; bases not matched to a gene: 3. The germline gives CDR1 GTSNPN, CDR2 SVGIG (reference sequence). This CDR3 spans 12 amino acids.